This T cell receptor beta chain was documented in a study of blood T cell repertoires in COVID-19. Study information: Whether acute or convalescent, the COVID-19 samples came from the United States, Italy and Spain.

Seattle's cohort entered during active infection and was followed longitudinally. V was pared by 5 bases and J by 7 bases, with 7 bases of the junction left unmatched. This CDR3 comprises 14 residues. CDR1 is MNHEY and CDR2 is SMNVEV in the germline V gene (reference sequence). Original processing notes: Amplification of reference gene primers was used by the study to estimate nucleated cell counts. The table came from immunoSEQ multiplex PCR; TCRdb's copy has only in-frame clones and leaves some out. Clone size and V and J calls were adopted from that table, with D and trimming inferred from the DNA. The sample lists 290,000 or so clones; approximately 90% were seen once.

This TCR came from a woman aged 30 to 39 with COVID-19, enrolled during active disease. The sample was peripheral blood. The genes are TRBV27 and TRBJ2-1; TRBD1 matches at 8 bases. CDR3 loop: CASSPTNRGNEQFF. CDR3 nucleotides: TGTGCCAGCAGTCCAACAAACAGGGGGAATGAGCAGTTCTTC.